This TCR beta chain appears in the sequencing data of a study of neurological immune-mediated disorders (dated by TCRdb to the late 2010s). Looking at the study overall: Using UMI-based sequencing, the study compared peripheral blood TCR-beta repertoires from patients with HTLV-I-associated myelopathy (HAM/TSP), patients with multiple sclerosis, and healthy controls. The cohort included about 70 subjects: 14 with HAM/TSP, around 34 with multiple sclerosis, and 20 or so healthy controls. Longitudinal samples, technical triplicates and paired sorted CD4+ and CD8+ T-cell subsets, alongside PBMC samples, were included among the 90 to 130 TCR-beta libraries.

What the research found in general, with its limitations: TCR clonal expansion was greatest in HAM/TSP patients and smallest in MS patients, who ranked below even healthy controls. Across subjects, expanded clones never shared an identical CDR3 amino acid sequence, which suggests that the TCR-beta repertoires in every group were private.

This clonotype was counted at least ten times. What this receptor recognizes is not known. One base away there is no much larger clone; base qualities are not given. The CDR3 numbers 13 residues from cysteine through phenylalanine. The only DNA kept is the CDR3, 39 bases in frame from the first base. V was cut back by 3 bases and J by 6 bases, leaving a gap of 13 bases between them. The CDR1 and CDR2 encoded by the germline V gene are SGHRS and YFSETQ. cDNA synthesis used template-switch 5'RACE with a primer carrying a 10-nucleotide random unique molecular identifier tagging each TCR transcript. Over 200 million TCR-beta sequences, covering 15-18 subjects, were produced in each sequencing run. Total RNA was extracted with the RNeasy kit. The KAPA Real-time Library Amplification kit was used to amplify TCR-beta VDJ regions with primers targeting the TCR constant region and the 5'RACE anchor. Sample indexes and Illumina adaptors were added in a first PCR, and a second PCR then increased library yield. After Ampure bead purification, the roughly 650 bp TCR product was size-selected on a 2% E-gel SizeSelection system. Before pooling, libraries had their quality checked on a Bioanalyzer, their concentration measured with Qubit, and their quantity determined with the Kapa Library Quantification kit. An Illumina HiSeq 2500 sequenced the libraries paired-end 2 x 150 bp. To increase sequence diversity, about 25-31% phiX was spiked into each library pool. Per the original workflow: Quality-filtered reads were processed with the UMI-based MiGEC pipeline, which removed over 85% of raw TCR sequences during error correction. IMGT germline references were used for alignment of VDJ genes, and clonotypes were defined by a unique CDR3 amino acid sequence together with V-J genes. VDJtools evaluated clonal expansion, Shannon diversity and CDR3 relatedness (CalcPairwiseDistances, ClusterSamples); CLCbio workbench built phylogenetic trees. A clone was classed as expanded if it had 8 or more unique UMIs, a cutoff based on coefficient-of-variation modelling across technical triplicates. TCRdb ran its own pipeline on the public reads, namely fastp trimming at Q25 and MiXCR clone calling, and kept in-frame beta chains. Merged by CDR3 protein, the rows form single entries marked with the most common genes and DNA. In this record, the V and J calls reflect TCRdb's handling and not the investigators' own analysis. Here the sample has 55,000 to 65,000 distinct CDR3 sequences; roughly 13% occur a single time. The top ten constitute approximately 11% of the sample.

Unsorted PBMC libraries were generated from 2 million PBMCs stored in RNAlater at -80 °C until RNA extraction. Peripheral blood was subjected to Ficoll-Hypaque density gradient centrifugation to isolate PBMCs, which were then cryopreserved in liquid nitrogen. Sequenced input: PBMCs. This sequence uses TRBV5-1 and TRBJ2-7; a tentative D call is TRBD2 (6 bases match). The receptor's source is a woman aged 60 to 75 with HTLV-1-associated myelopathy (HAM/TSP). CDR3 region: CASSWGPGGEQYF. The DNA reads TGCGCCAGCAGCTGGGGCCCCGGGGGCGAGCAGTACTTC.